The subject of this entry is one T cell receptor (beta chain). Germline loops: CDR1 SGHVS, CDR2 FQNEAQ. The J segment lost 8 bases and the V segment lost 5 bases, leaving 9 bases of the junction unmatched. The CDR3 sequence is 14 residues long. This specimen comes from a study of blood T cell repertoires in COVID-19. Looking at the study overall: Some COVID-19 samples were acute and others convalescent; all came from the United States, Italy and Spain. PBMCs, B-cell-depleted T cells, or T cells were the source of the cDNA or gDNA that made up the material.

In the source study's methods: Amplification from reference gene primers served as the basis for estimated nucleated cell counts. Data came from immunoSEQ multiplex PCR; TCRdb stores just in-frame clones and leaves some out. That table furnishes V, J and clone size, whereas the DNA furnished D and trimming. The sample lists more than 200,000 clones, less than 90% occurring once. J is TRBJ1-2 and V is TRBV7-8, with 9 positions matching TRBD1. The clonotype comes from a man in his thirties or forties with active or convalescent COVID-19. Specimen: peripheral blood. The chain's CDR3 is CASSPQQGAYGYTF. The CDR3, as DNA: TGTGCCAGCAGCCCTCAACAGGGGGCTTACGGCTACACCTTC.